This TCR beta chain was obtained from a study of cytotoxic CD8 clonotypes in ibrutinib-treated CLL. At the level of the study: Recorded responses included 24 partial and 2 complete; following median about 70 months, approximately 14 stayed remitted and 12 progressed.

As regards this clone: Its antigen is still unknown.

Study observations and caveats: In comparison with age-matched healthy donors, baseline clonality was higher and tracked circulating CD8+ T-cell counts.

The CDR3 is 12 amino acids. With 4 bases removed from V and 3 bases from J, the gap between germline ends came to 6 bases. From germline, CDR1 is LNHDA and CDR2 SQIVND (reference sequence). This table comes from immunoSEQ multiplex PCR, and its TCRdb copy is limited to in-frame clones, with some not included. The table lists roughly 30,000 clones, more than 75% of them singletons. The chain recombines TRBV19 with TRBJ1-1; D unresolved. This sequence was found in a human donor with chronic lymphocytic leukemia. This specimen was PBMCs, taken after 36 months of ibrutinib treatment. The CDR3 DNA sequence: TGTGCCAGTAGTAGAGGTTACACTGAAGCTTTCTTT. Amino acid sequence: CASSRGYTEAFF.